This note documents a single T cell receptor beta chain sequence. Its cognate antigen is unknown. This entry comes from a study of response to subunit inactivated influenza vaccine. A single record per CDR3 protein comes from TCRdb applying MiXCR to the RT-PCR reads. Among about 700,000 distinct CDR3 sequences, approximately 15% were seen once, and the ten largest hold less than 7%. CDR3 length: 18 residues. Germline V gives CDR1 KGHSH, CDR2 LQKENI. With V trimmed by 3 bases and J by 2 bases, 13 bases remained unmatched. The study, taken as a whole, reports: Few new T cells, the authors suggested, are recruited by each seasonal influenza vaccination.

The J gene is TRBJ2-7, the V gene TRBV18, with 10 bases lining up with TRBD1. This material consisted of PBMCs from blood, taken roughly 15 days before vaccination. The sequence came from a man between 50 and 59 years old who received an inactivated influenza vaccine. The CDR3, as DNA: TGTGCCAGCTCACCTACCGGGACAGGGGTGAGTCTGACCTACGAGCAGTACTTC. It yields the protein CASSPTGTGVSLTYEQYF.